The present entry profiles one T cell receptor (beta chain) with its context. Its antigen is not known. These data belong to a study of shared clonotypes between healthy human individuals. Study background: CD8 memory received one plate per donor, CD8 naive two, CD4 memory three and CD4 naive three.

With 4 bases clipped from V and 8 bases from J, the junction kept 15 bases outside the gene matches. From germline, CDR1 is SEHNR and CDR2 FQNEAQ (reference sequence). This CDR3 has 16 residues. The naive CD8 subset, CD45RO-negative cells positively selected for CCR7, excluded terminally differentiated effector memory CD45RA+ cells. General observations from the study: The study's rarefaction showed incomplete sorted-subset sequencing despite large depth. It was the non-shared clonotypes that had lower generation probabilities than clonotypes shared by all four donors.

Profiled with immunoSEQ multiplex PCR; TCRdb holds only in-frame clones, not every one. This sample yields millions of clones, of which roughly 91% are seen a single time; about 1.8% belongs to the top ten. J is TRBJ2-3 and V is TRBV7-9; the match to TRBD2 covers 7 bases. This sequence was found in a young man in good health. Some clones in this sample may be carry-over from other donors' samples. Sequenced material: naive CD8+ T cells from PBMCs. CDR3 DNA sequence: TGTGCCAGCAGCTCAACGCCCCAAGTTTCGGGAGGTACGCAGTATTTT. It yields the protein CASSSTPQVSGGTQYF.